This T cell receptor beta chain was identified in a study of T cells in Graves' hyperthyroidism and ophthalmopathy. Study in general: Before any treatment, at initial diagnosis, peripheral blood was collected.

The sample holds many counts of this clonotype. It was uncontrolled infection, other autoimmune disease, pregnancy or lactation that excluded patients. Amplification of TCR beta CDR3 regions was performed using RNA transcripts as template. The TCR CDR3 was amplified in a first-round RT-PCR using the HTBI primer set. TCRdb ran MiXCR on the multiplex PCR reads and lists one entry per CDR3 protein. This repertoire shows over 300,000 distinct CDR3 sequences, roughly an eighth found once; its top ten account for approximately 35%. Germline values: CDR1 PRHDT, CDR2 FYEKMQ (reference sequence). Trimming removed 4 bases at V and 2 bases at J, with 15 bases between. The length of the CDR3 is 15 residues.

This TCR came from a woman in her thirties or forties with Graves' ophthalmopathy. The chain joins TRBV13 to TRBJ2-7, with a possible D match to TRBD1 (6 bases). The sample was blood. The CDR3 loop reads CASSSRTAKPYEQYF. Here the CDR3 DNA reads TGTGCCAGCAGCTCCCGGACAGCAAAGCCCTACGAGCAGTACTTC. Using reference TRBV13 and TRBJ2-7 for the parts outside the CDR3, the full variable domain is AAGVIQSPRHLIKEKRETATLKCYPIPRHDTVYWYQQGPGQDPQFLISFYEKMQSDKGSIPDRFSAQQFSDYHSELNMSSLELGDSALYFCASSSRTAKPYEQYFGPGTRLTVT.